The source of this TCR beta chain is a study of T cell responses to AZD1222 COVID-19 vaccine. Across the whole study: Second doses were pooled across both intervals (about 4 or about 12 weeks).

Assay: immunoSEQ multiplex PCR; the TCRdb copy retains only in-frame clones and omits some. There are over 150,000 clones in the sample; approximately 90% occur only once, and 1.5% lies in the top ten. General observations from the study: Females made up more of the donors, who were largely white British, and clonal diversity may have come out too low. Seropositivity was recorded at baseline in only 5 or 6 AZD1222 recipients.

With respect to this clone: Its specificity is unknown.

CDR1 and CDR2 (germline): SEHNR, FQNEAQ (reference sequence). V shed 0 bases, J shed 10 bases, and the junction held 6 bases outside the gene matches. The CDR3 totals 15 residues. This chain connects TRBV7-9 to TRBJ1-6, with 7 nucleotides matching TRBD1. The receptor's source is an adult in good health. The sample was peripheral blood, taken on day 0 of AZD1222 vaccination. In DNA, the CDR3 is TGTGCCAGCAGCTTAGCGGAGGGGGCAGGATCACCCCTCCACTTT. Its protein is CASSLAEGAGSPLHF.